The clone carrying this TCR beta chain has just a few counts. The data stem from a study of CD8+ T cells in alopecia areata. Germline CDR1 KGHSH, CDR2 LQKENI. V lost 3 bases and J 0 bases, leaving 14 bases between the germline ends. The CDR3 has 16 residues. cDNA prepared by RNA extraction and subsequent reverse transcription served as the template for sequencing. TCRdb's table, derived via immunoSEQ multiplex PCR, lists solely in-frame clones and lacks some. The data hold 150,000 to 200,000 clones, with approximately 52% observed a single time. The treatment: oral pan-JAK inhibitor, 5-10 mg twice daily.

The gene calls are TRBV18 and TRBJ1-1; D not resolved. The material sequenced was CD4+ T cells sorted from blood, taken at week 56, from a patient treated with tofacitinib. This receptor was obtained from a human donor with alopecia areata. The CDR3 DNA is TGTGCCAGCTCACCGGGATCACAGCGTTTGAACACTGAAGCTTTCTTT. It translates to CASSPGSQRLNTEAFF.